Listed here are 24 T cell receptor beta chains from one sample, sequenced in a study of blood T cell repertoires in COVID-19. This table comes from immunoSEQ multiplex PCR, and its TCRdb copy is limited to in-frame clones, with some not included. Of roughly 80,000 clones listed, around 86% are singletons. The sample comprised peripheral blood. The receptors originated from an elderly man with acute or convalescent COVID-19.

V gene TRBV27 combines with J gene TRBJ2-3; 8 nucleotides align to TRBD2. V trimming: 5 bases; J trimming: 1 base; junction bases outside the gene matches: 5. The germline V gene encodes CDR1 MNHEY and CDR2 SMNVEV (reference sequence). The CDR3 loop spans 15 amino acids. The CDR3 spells CASSAPGLGTDTQYF. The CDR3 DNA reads TGTGCCAGCAGTGCTCCGGGACTAGGCACAGATACGCAGTATTTT.

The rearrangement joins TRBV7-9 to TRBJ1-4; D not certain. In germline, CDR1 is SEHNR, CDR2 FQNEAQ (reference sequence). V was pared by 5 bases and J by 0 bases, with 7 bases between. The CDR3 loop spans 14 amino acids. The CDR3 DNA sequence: TGTGCCAGCAGCGTCCGGGCAACTAATGAAAAACTGTTTTTT. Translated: CASSVRATNEKLFF.

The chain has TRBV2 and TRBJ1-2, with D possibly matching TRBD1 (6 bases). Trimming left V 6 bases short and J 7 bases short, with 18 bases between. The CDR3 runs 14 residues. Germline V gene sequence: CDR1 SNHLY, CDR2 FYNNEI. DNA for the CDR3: TGTGCCAGCAGGAACAGGGTTATTGGGGGTGGCTACACCTTC. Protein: CASRNRVIGGGYTF.

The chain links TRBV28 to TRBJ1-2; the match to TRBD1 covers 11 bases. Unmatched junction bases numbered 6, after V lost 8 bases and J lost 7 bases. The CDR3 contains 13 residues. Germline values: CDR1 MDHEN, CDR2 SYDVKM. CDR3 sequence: CASYPGTGGGYTF. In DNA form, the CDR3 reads TGTGCCAGCTACCCCGGGACAGGGGGTGGCTACACCTTC.

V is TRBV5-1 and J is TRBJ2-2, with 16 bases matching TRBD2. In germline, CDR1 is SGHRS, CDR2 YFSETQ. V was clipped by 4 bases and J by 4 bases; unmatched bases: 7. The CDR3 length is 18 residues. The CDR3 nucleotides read TGCGCCAGCAGCCCGGGACTAGCGGGAGGGCCGGGCACCGGGGAGCTGTTTTTT. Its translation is CASSPGLAGGPGTGELFF.

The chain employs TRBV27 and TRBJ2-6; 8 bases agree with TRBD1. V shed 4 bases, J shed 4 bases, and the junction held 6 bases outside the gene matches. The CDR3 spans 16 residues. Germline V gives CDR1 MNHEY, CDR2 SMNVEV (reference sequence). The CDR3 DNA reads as TGTGCCAGCAGTTGGACAGGGATCTCCGGGGCCAACGTCCTGACTTTC. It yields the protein CASSWTGISGANVLTF. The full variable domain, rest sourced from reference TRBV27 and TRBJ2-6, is EAQVTQNPRYLITVTGKKLTVTCSQNMNHEYMSWYRQDPGLGLRQIYYSMNVEVTDKGDVPEGYKVSRKEKRNFPLILESPSPNQTSLYFCASSWTGISGANVLTFGAGSRLTVL.

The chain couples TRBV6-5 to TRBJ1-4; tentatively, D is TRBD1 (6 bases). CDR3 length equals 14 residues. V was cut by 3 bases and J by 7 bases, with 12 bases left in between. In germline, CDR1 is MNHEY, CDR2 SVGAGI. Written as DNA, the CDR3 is TGTGCCAGCAGTTATCGACAGGATGGTGAAAAACTGTTTTTT. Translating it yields CASSYRQDGEKLFF.

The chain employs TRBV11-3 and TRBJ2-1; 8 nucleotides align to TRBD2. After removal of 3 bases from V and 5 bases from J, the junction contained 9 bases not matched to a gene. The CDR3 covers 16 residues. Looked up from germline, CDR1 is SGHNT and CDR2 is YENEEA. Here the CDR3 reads CASSFRGAGGHNEQFF. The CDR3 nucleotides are TGTGCCAGCAGCTTTCGAGGGGCGGGAGGCCACAATGAGCAGTTCTTC.

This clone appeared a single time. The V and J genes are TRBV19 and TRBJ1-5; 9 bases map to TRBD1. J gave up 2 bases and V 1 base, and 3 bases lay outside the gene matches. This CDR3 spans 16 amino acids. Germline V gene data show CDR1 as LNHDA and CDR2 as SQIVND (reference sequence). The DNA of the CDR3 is TGTGCCAGTAGTATAGTGGGACAGGGCGGCAATCAGCCCCAGCATTTT. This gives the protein CASSIVGQGGNQPQHF.

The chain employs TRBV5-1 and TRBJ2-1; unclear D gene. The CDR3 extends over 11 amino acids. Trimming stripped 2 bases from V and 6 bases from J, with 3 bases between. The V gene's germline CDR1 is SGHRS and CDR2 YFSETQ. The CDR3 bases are TGCGCCAGCAGCTTCTTCAATGAGCAGTTCTTC. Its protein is CASSFFNEQFF.

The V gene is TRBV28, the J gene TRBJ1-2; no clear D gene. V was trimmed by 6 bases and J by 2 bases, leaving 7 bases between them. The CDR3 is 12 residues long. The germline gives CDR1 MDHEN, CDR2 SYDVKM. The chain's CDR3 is CASSLQNYGYTF. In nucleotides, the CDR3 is TGTGCCAGCAGCCTGCAGAACTATGGCTACACCTTC.

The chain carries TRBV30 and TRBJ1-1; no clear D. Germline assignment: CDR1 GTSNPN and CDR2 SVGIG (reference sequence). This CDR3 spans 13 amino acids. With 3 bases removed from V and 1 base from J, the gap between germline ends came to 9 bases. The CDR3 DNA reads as TGTGCCTGGAGGAGATCAGGGAACACTGAAGCTTTCTTT. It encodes CAWRRSGNTEAFF.

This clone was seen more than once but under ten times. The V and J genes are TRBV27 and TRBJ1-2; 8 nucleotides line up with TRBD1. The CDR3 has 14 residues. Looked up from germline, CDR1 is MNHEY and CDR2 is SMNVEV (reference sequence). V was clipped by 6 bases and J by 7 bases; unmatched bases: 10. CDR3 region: CASSTYDRGGGYTF. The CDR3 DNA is TGTGCCAGCAGCACTTATGACAGGGGAGGTGGCTACACCTTC.

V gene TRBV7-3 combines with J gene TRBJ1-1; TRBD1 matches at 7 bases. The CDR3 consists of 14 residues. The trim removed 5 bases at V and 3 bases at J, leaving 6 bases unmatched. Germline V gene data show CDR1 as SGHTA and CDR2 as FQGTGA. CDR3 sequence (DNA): TGTGCCAGCAGCGCACAGGGGCGGGACACTGAAGCTTTCTTT. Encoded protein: CASSAQGRDTEAFF.

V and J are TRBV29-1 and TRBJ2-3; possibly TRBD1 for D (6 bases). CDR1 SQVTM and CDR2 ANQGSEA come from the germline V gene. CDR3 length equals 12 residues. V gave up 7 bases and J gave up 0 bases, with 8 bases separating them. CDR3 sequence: CSGQGSTDTQYF. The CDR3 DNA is TGCAGCGGGCAGGGGAGCACAGATACGCAGTATTTT.

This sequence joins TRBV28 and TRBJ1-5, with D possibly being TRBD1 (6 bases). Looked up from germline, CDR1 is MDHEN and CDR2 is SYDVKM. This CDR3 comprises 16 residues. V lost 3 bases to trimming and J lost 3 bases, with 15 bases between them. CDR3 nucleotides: TGTGCCAGCAGTTTGTCAGGACAGACATACAATCAGCCCCAGCATTTT. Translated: CASSLSGQTYNQPQHF.

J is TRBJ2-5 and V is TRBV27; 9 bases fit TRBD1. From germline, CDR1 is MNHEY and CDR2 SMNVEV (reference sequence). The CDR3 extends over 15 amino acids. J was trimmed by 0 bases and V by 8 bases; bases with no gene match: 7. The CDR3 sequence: CASSLGTGHQETQYF. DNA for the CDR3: TGTGCCAGCTCTCTTGGGACAGGGCACCAAGAGACCCAGTACTTC.

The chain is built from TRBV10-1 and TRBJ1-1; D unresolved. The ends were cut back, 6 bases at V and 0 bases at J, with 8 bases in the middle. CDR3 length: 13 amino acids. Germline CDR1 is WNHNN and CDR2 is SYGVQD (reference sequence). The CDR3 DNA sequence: TGCGCCAGCAGGACATTCATGAACACTGAAGCTTTCTTT. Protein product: CASRTFMNTEAFF.

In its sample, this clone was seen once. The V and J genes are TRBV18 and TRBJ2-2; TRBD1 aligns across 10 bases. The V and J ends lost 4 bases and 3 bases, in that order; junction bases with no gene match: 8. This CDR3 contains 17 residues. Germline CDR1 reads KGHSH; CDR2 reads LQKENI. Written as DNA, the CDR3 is TGTGCCAGCTCACGTAACCAGGACAGGGGGGACACCGGGGAGCTGTTTTTT. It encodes CASSRNQDRGDTGELFF.

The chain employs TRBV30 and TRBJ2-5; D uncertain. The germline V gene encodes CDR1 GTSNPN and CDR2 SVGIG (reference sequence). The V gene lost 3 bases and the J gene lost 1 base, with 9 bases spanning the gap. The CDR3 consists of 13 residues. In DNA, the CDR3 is TGTGCCTGGAGACCCTCAGGCCAAGAGACCCAGTACTTC. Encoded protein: CAWRPSGQETQYF.

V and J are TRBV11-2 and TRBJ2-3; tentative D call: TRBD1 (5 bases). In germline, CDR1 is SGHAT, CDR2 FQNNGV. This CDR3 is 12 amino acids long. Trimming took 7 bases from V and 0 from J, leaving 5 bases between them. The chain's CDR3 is CASKGSTDTQYF. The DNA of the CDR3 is TGTGCCAGCAAGGGGAGCACAGATACGCAGTATTTT.

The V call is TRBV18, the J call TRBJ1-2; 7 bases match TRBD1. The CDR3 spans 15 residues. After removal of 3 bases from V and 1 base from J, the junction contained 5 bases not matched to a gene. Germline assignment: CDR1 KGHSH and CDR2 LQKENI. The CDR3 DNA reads TGTGCCAGCTCACCGGGACAGCTTATTAACTATGGCTACACCTTC. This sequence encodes CASSPGQLINYGYTF.

The CDR3 here is CASSDLAGGPSYSSYNEQFF. In nucleotides, the CDR3 is TGTGCCAGCAGCGACCTAGCGGGAGGGCCCTCTTATAGCTCCTACAATGAGCAGTTCTTC. The chain is built from TRBV5-4 and TRBJ2-1, with 12 bases fitting TRBD2. CDR3 length equals 20 residues. Trimming cost V 4 bases and J 0 bases; bases outside gene matches: 14. Germline loops: CDR1 SGHNT, CDR2 YYREEE (reference sequence).

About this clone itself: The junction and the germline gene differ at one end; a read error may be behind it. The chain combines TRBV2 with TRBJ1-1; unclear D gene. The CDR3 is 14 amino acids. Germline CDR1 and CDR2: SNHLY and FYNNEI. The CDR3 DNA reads TGTGCCAGCAGTTGGGCGGGCATGAACACTGAAGTTTTCTTT. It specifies CASSWAGMNTEVFF.